The present T cell receptor beta chain was sequenced within a study of radiation and T cells in renal cell carcinoma (dated by TCRdb to 2018 to 2021). As for the study more broadly: Samples were obtained from a clinical trial, in which 15 Gy stereotactic body radiation therapy was delivered to primary renal cell carcinomas and nephrectomy was performed 4 weeks later. In total, roughly 52 samples, comprising 26 tumors and around 27 peripheral blood samples, were subjected to TCR beta sequencing. Across all 50 or so samples, approximately 4,000,000 unique CDR3 nucleotide sequences, encoding 2,658,974 unique CDR3 amino acid sequences, were identified.

Sample time point, as interpreted from the label and publication: blood 2 weeks post-SBRT. The treatment or condition label for this specimen denotes: 15 Gy SBRT to primary tumor, nephrectomy 4 weeks later. Serial peripheral blood from radiation-treated patients was sampled at baseline, 2 weeks and 4 weeks after SBRT to track tumor-enriched clonotypes. Every patient's renal cell carcinoma showed clear cell pathology. Genomic DNA for TCR sequencing was prepared using the QIAamp DNA Blood Mini Kit (Qiagen). Samples were included in the analyses only if all quality control checks were passed. Cut back by 0 bases and 5 bases, the V and J ends lie 10 bases apart. The germline V gene encodes CDR1 SGHDN and CDR2 FVKESK. Counted from cysteine to phenylalanine, this CDR3 has 14 amino acids. The CDR3 DNA has 42 bases and is translated from base 1. To note about this clone: What antigen it recognizes has not been identified. Per-base qualities were not stored, and no clone one base away is much larger. The sample holds other DNA sequences that translate to the same CDR3.

Broad study findings and their caveats: Tracking of blood repertoire dynamics stopped at about 4 weeks after treatment, with no follow-up past that point. Effects of radiation dose or scheduling on the TCR repertoire could not be addressed with the single-armed trial design. An increase in top tumor clonotypes in blood was observed from baseline to 2 weeks post-radiation, followed by contraction by 4 weeks, which was taken to suggest transient expansion of tumor-resident clones. Because pretreatment tumor biopsies were not available, the baseline intratumoral presence of clonotypes could not be determined.

Following the manufacturer's recommendations, the immunoSEQ kit was used to generate TCR beta libraries from genomic DNA. Library preparation used a first multiplex PCR with proprietary primers, then a second PCR adding unique barcodes, with bead cleanups after each round. A kit-provided positive control reaction and a negative control reaction were included in every sample batch. The final libraries were assessed on an Agilent 4200 TapeStation D1000 ScreenTape, pooled by volume, and quantified by qPCR. Sequencing ran on an Illumina NextSeq500 with a MidOutput 150-cycle cartridge, using 156 Read1 and 15 Index1 cycles with kit custom primers. The pooled library was loaded at around 1.1 pM with an approximately 21% PhiX control spike-in. On the authors' methods: Vendor-processed data were analyzed in R, and a clonotype was defined as all T cells sharing the same CDR3 nucleotide sequence. In the clone abundance analyses, frequencies in each sample were normalized to that sample's 10,000 most abundant clones. Public T cell clones, which averaged fewer than five per sample, were excluded before analysis. An abundance difference of at least 32-fold between compartments was the criterion for calling clonotypes tumor-enriched or baseline blood-enriched. A beta-binomial differential abundance model was used to identify clonotypes that expanded or contracted between blood time points. Tumor-blood repertoire similarity was measured with the Baroni-Urbani and Buser coefficient, and groups were compared using two-tailed Wilcoxon tests in R. TCRdb stores this immuneACCESS table with in-frame sequences only. Part of the clones is absent; in the studies checked, under half of the shortfall reflects unresolved V genes, and no reason is known for the rest. V and J calls and clone size are those listed in that table; D and trimming were worked out from the DNA. The sample table shows more than 20,000 clones, and over 70% are seen once. The ten largest clones capture about a third of the sample.

The rearranged chain carries TRBV14 and TRBJ1-2, with no confident D gene call. The receptor's source is a man aged 55 to 70 with renal cell carcinoma. The source material was blood, sampled from a patient whose treatment included radiotherapy and nephrectomy. The CDR3 amino acid sequence is: CASSQDRAGYGYTF. The DNA reads as follows: TGTGCCAGCAGCCAAGATCGGGCGGGTTATGGCTACACCTTC.